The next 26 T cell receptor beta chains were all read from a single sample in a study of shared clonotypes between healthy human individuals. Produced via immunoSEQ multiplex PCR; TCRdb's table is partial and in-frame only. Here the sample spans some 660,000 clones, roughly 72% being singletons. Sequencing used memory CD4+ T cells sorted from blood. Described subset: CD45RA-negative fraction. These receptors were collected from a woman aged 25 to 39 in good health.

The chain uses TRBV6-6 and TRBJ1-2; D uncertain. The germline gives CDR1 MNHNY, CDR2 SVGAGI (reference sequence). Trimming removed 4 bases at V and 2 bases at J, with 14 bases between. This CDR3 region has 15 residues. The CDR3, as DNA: TGTGCCAGCAGTTCGGGAGGCGGGAGGAACTATGGCTACACCTTC. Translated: CASSSGGGRNYGYTF.

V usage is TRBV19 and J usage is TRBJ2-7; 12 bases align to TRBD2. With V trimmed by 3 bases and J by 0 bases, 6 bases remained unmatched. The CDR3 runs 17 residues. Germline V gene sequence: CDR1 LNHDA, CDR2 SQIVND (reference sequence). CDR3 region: CASSMGTSGRGSYEQYF. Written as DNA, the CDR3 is TGTGCCAGTAGTATGGGGACTAGCGGGCGAGGCTCCTACGAGCAGTACTTC.

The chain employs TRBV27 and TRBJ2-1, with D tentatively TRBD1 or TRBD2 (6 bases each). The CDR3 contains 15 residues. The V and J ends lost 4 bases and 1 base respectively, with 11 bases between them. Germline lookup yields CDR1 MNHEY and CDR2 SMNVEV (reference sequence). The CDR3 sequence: CASSYGGGSYNEQFF. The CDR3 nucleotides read TGTGCCAGCAGTTACGGGGGCGGGTCCTACAATGAGCAGTTCTTC.

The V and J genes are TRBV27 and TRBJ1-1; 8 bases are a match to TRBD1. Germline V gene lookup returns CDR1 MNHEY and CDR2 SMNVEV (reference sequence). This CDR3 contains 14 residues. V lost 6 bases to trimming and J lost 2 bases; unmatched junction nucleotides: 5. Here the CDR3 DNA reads TGTGCCAGCAGCACAGGGGGGTATAACACTGAAGCTTTCTTT. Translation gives CASSTGGYNTEAFF.

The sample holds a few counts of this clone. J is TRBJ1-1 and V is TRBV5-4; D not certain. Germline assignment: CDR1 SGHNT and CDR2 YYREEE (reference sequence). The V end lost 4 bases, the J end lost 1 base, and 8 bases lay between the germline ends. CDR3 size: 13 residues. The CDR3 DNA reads TGTGCCAGCAGCGTAGATAGGAACACTGAAGCTTTCTTT. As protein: CASSVDRNTEAFF.

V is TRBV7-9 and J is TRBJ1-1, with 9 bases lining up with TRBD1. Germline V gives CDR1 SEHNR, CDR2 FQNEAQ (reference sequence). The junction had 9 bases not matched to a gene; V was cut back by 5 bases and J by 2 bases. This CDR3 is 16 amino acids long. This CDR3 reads CASSRGYRGLNTEAFF. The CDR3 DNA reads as TGTGCCAGCAGCCGCGGGTACAGGGGGCTTAACACTGAAGCTTTCTTT.

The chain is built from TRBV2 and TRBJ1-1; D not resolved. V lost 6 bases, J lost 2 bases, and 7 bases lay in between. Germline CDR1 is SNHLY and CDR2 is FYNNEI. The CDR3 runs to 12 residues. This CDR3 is CASRLRNTEAFF. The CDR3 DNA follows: TGTGCCAGCAGGTTACGTAACACTGAAGCTTTCTTT.

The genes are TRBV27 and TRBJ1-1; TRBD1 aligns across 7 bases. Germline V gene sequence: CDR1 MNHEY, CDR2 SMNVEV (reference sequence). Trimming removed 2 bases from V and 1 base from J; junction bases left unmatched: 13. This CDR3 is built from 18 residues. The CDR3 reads CASSLGGLRGTTNTEAFF. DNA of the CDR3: TGTGCCAGCAGTTTAGGTGGACTCAGGGGGACCACGAACACTGAAGCTTTCTTT.

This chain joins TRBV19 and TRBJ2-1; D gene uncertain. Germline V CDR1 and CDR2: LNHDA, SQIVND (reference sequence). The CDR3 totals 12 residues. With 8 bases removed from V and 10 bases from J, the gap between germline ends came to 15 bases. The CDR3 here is CASGAPIGEQFF. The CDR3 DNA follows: TGTGCCAGTGGCGCGCCCATAGGGGAGCAGTTCTTC. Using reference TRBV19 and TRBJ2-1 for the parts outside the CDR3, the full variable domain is DGGITQSPKYLFRKEGQNVTLSCEQNLNHDAMYWYRQDPGQGLRLIYYSQIVNDFQKGDIAEGYSVSREKKESFPLTVTSAQKNPTAFYLCASGAPIGEQFFGPGTRLTVL.

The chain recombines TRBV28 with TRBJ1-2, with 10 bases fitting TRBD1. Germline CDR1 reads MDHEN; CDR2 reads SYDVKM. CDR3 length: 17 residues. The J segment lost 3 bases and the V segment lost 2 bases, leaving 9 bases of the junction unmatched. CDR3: CASSLAFGTGVDYGYTF. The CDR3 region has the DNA TGTGCCAGCAGTTTAGCGTTTGGGACAGGGGTAGACTATGGCTACACCTTC.

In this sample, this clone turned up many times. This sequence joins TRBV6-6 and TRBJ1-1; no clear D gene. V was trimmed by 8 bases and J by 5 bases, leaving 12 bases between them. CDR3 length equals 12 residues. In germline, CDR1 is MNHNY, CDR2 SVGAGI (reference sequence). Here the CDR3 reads CASGTSGTEAFF. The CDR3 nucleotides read TGTGCCAGCGGAACAAGCGGGACTGAAGCTTTCTTT.

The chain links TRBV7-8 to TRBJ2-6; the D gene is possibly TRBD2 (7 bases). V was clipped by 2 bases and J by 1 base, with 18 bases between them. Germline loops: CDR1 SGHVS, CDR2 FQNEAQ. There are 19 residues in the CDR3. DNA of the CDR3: TGTGCCAGCAGCTTATCATCCGGGGGGCGTTTTTCTGGGGCCAACGTCCTGACTTTC. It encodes CASSLSSGGRFSGANVLTF.

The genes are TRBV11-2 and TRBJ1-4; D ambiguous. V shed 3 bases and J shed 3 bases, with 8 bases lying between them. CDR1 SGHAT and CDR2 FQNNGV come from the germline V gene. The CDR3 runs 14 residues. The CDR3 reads CASSLAPSNEKLFF. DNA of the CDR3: TGTGCCAGCAGCTTGGCTCCTTCTAATGAAAAACTGTTTTTT.

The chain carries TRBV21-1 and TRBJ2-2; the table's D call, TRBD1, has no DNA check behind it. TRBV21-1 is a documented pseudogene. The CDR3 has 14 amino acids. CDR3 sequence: CASSNGDSTGELFF. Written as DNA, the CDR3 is TGTGCCAGCAGCAACGGGGACAGTACCGGGGAGCTGTTTTTT.

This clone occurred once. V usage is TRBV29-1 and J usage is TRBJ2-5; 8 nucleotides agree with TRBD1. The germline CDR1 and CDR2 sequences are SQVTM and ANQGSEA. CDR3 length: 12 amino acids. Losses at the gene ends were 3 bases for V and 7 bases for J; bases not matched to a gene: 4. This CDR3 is CSVDQGAGTQYF. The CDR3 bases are TGCAGCGTTGATCAGGGGGCGGGGACCCAGTACTTC.

CDR3 nucleotides: TGTGCCAGCAGTTTTGTGGGAGGTAATACGCAAGAGACCCAGTACTTC. This sequence encodes CASSFVGGNTQETQYF. This sequence joins TRBV28 and TRBJ2-5; possible D gene TRBD2, 6 bases. Looked up from germline, CDR1 is MDHEN and CDR2 is SYDVKM. Trimming pared 3 bases from V and 2 bases from J, leaving 16 bases between. The CDR3 covers 16 residues.

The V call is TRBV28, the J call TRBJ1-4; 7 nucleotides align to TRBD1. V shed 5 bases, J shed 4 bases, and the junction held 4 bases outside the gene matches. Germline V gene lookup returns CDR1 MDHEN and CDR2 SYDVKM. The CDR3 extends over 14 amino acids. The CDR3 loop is CASSQQGINEKLFF. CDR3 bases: TGTGCCAGCAGTCAACAGGGGATTAATGAAAAACTGTTTTTT.

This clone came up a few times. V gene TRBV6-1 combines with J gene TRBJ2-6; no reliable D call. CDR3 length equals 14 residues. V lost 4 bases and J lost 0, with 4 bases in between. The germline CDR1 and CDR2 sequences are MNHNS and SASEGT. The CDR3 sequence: CASSVNSGANVLTF. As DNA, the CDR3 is TGTGCCAGCAGTGTTAACTCTGGGGCCAACGTCCTGACTTTC.

The CDR3 loop is CASQPGGSSYEQYF. The CDR3 nucleotides read TGTGCCAGCCAGCCGGGTGGAAGCTCCTACGAGCAGTACTTC. The chain employs TRBV28 and TRBJ2-7; D uncertain. The CDR3 has 14 amino acids. Germline V gene lookup returns CDR1 MDHEN and CDR2 SYDVKM. Trimming took off 8 bases at V and 0 bases at J, with 14 bases between the two ends. The entire variable domain, with the rest obtained from reference TRBV28 and TRBJ2-7, is as follows: DVKVTQSSRYLVKRTGEKVFLECVQDMDHENMFWYRQDPGLGLRLIYFSYDVKMKEKGDIPEGYSVSREKKERFSLILESASTNQTSMYLCASQPGGSSYEQYFGPGTRLTVT.

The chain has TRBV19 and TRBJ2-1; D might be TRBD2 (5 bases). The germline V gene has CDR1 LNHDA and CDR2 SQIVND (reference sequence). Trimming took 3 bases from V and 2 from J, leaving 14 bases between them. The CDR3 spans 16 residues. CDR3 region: CASSIDRDGPYNEQFF. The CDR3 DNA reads TGTGCCAGTAGTATCGACCGGGATGGCCCCTACAATGAGCAGTTCTTC. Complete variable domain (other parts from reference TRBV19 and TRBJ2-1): DGGITQSPKYLFRKEGQNVTLSCEQNLNHDAMYWYRQDPGQGLRLIYYSQIVNDFQKGDIAEGYSVSREKKESFPLTVTSAQKNPTAFYLCASSIDRDGPYNEQFFGPGTRLTVL.

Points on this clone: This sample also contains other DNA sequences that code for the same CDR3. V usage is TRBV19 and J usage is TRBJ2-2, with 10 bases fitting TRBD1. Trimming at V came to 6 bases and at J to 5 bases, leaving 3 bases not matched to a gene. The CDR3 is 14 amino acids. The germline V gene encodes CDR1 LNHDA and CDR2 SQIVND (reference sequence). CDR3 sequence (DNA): TGTGCCAGTAGGGGACAGGGGCTGACCGGGGAGCTGTTTTTT. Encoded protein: CASRGQGLTGELFF.

The DNA of the CDR3 is TGCGCCAGCAGTGGAGGGCTAGCGGGAAGGTCCAATGAGCAGTTCTTC. This translates into CASSGGLAGRSNEQFF. This chain links TRBV10-1 with TRBJ2-1; 9 bases are shared with TRBD2. V was pared by 4 bases and J by 6 bases, with 10 bases of the junction left unmatched. The germline V gene encodes CDR1 WNHNN and CDR2 SYGVQD (reference sequence). The CDR3 is made up of 16 amino acids.

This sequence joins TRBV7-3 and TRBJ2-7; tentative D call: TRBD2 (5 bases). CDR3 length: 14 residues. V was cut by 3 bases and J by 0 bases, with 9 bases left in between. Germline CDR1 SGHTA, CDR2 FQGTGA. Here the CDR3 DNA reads TGTGCCAGCAGCTTCGAGCGGTCCTCCTACGAGCAGTACTTC. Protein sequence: CASSFERSSYEQYF. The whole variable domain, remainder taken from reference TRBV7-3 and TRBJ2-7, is GAGVSQTPSNKVTEKGKYVELRCDPISGHTALYWYRQSLGQGPEFLIYFQGTGAADDSGLPNDRFFAVRPEGSVSTLKIQRTERGDSAVYLCASSFERSSYEQYFGPGTRLTVT.

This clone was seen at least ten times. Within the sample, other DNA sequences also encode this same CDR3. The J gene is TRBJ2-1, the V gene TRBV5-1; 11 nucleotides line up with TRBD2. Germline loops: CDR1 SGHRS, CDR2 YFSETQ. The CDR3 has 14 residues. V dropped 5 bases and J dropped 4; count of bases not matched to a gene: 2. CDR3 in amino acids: CASRLAGGYNEQFF. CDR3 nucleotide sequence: TGCGCCAGCAGGTTAGCGGGAGGGTACAATGAGCAGTTCTTC.

Here the CDR3 DNA reads TGTGCCACCAAAGAGACAGGAGCCCGCAACGAGCAGTACTTC. Translated, it gives CATKETGARNEQYF. J is TRBJ2-7 and V is TRBV13; maybe TRBD1 (6 bases). The V gene lost 10 bases and the J gene lost 5 bases, with 21 bases spanning the gap. Germline V lookup: CDR1 PRHDT, CDR2 FYEKMQ (reference sequence). This CDR3 is 14 amino acids long.

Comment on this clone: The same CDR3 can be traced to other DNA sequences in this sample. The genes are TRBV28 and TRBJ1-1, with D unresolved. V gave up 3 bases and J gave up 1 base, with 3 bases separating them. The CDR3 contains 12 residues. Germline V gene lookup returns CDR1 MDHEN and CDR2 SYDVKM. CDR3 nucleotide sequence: TGTGCCAGCAGTTTGCAGAACACTGAAGCTTTCTTT. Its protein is CASSLQNTEAFF.